The 23 T cell receptor beta chains presented below share a single source sample, sequenced in a study of cytomegalovirus exposure and HLA in healthy donors. It was with 60 Vbeta and 13 Jbeta primers that the PCR ran. The table came from immunoSEQ multiplex PCR; TCRdb's copy has only in-frame clones and leaves some out. This repertoire includes fewer than 200,000 clones. Sequencing used PBMCs. The receptors were gathered from a man younger than 45 in good health and CMV-seronegative.

The V call is TRBV11-3, the J call TRBJ1-4; a possible D gene is TRBD1 (6 bases). There are 16 residues in the CDR3. V was cut by 4 bases and J by 6 bases, with 18 bases left in between. Per the germline V gene, CDR1 is SGHNT and CDR2 is YENEEA. The CDR3 bases are TGTGCCAGCAGCTCGACCTTCCAGGACAGATATGAAAAACTGTTTTTT. Amino acid sequence: CASSSTFQDRYEKLFF.

This chain connects TRBV7-9 to TRBJ1-6; possibly TRBD1 for D (6 bases). Germline loops: CDR1 SEHNR, CDR2 FQNEAQ (reference sequence). The CDR3 covers 15 residues. The V gene lost 3 bases and the J gene lost 6 bases, with 12 bases spanning the gap. The CDR3 region is CASSFSGGFNSPLHF. CDR3 bases: TGTGCCAGCAGCTTCTCGGGGGGCTTTAATTCACCCCTCCACTTT.

The CDR3 DNA sequence: TGTGCCAGCAGCTTGGTCGGCGAGCAGTACTTC. This encodes CASSLVGEQYF. The rearrangement uses TRBV6-6 and TRBJ2-7; D is undetermined. V lost 6 bases, J lost 6 bases, and 9 bases lay in between. CDR3 length: 11 amino acids. Germline assignment: CDR1 MNHNY and CDR2 SVGAGI (reference sequence).

The gene calls are TRBV5-1 and TRBJ2-2, with D perhaps TRBD1 (6 bases). Germline CDR1 is SGHRS and CDR2 is YFSETQ. The CDR3 runs 15 residues. The V gene lost 4 bases and the J gene lost 0 bases, with 10 bases spanning the gap. CDR3 in amino acids: CASSQDSTNTGELFF. CDR3 DNA: TGCGCCAGCAGCCAGGACAGTACGAACACCGGGGAGCTGTTTTTT. Full variable domain (remainder filled in from reference TRBV5-1 and TRBJ2-2): KAGVTQTPRYLIKTRGQQVTLSCSPISGHRSVSWYQQTPGQGLQFLFEYFSETQRNKGNFPGRFSGRQFSNSRSEMNVSTLELGDSALYLCASSQDSTNTGELFFGEGSRLTVL.

The chain uses TRBV11-3 and TRBJ1-5, with D tentatively TRBD1 (6 bases). Germline V lookup: CDR1 SGHNT, CDR2 YENEEA. Trimming shortened V by 0 bases and J by 5 bases, and 23 bases separated the two germline ends. The CDR3 totals 19 residues. CDR3: CASSLDSELTGRGDQPQHF. DNA for the CDR3: TGTGCCAGCAGCTTAGATAGTGAATTGACAGGAAGAGGGGATCAGCCCCAGCATTTT.

Comment on this clone: The junction differs from germline at one of its ends, possibly a read error. The chain links TRBV15 to TRBJ2-7; 7 bases match TRBD2. Germline values: CDR1 LNHNV, CDR2 YYDKDF (reference sequence). This CDR3 has 15 amino acids. Written as DNA, the CDR3 is TGTGCCACCAGCCGAGATGCGGGAGTTGCCTACGAGCAGTACTTC. This gives the protein CATSRDAGVAYEQYF.

The chain uses TRBV9 and TRBJ2-7; D is possibly TRBD1 (6 bases). The CDR3 length is 16 residues. The V gene's germline CDR1 is SGDLS and CDR2 YYNGEE. Trimming removed 3 bases from V and 2 bases from J, with 18 bases in between. In DNA form, the CDR3 reads TGTGCCAGCAGCGGAGAATCCAGGGGTCGCACCTACGAGCAGTACTTC. Translating gives CASSGESRGRTYEQYF.

The chain combines TRBV30 with TRBJ1-6, with D possibly being TRBD1 (5 bases). Germline CDR1 and CDR2: GTSNPN and SVGIG (reference sequence). Trimming removed 0 bases from V and 0 bases from J, with 21 bases in between. The length of the CDR3 is 20 residues. Here the CDR3 DNA reads TGTGCCTGGAGTGTAGCGCAGACATGGGGCTCCAGCTCCTATAATTCACCCCTCCACTTT. This gives the protein CAWSVAQTWGSSSYNSPLHF. Using reference TRBV30 and TRBJ1-6 for the parts outside the CDR3, the full variable domain is SQTIHQWPATLVQPVGSPLSLECTVEGTSNPNLYWYRQAAGRGLQLLFYSVGIGQISSEVPQNLSASRPQDRQFILSSKKLLLSDSGFYLCAWSVAQTWGSSSYNSPLHFGNGTRLTVT.

CDR3 in amino acids: CASSSSRAGGFGTQYF. For the CDR3, the DNA is TGTGCCAGCAGCTCGTCCCGAGCGGGAGGGTTTGGGACCCAGTACTTC. The J gene is TRBJ2-5, the V gene TRBV28; 10 bases map to TRBD2. There are 16 residues in the CDR3. CDR1 and CDR2 (germline): MDHEN, SYDVKM. Trimming took 6 bases from V and 7 from J; bases not matched to a gene: 14.

This rearrangement joins TRBV6-5 to TRBJ2-1; 10 bases map to TRBD2. CDR3 size: 15 residues. Germline V gene data show CDR1 as MNHEY and CDR2 as SVGAGI. V was clipped by 2 bases and J by 7 bases; unmatched bases: 5. The CDR3 sequence: CASSYRPSGGNEQFF. CDR3 coding DNA: TGTGCCAGCAGTTACCGGCCTAGCGGGGGTAATGAGCAGTTCTTC.

This chain joins TRBV5-6 and TRBJ2-3; no reliable D call. Per the germline V gene, CDR1 is SGHDT and CDR2 is YYEEEE. V dropped 0 bases and J dropped 2 bases, with 4 bases sitting between them. The CDR3 sequence is 13 residues long. The DNA of the CDR3 is TGTGCCAGCAGCTTGGCCATCACAGATACGCAGTATTTT. Its translation is CASSLAITDTQYF.

V gene TRBV19 combines with J gene TRBJ2-6; 9 nucleotides agree with TRBD1. Trimming at V came to 7 bases and at J to 0 bases, leaving 1 base not matched to a gene. This CDR3 has 15 amino acids. Germline values: CDR1 LNHDA, CDR2 SQIVND (reference sequence). For the CDR3, the DNA is TGTGCCAGTAAGGGACAGGGCTCTGGGGCCAACGTCCTGACTTTC. Its protein product is CASKGQGSGANVLTF.

This sequence joins TRBV7-8 and TRBJ2-1, with D perhaps TRBD2 (5 bases). Germline assignment: CDR1 SGHVS and CDR2 FQNEAQ. The CDR3 loop spans 13 amino acids. Trimming stripped 4 bases from V and 15 bases from J, with 19 bases between. CDR3 nucleotides: TGTGCCAGCAGCTCGGAAGGACTTTCTCGTACGTTCTTC. Protein sequence: CASSSEGLSRTFF. The full variable domain, with the rest looked up from reference TRBV7-8 and TRBJ2-1, is GAGVSQSPRYKVAKRGQDVALRCDPISGHVSLFWYQQALGQGPEFLTYFQNEAQLDKSGLPSDRFFAERPEGSVSTLKIQRTQQEDSAVYLCASSSEGLSRTFFGPGTRLTVL.

V and J are TRBV19 and TRBJ1-5, with TRBD1 identical over 8 bases. V was pared by 6 bases and J by 7 bases, with 11 bases of the junction left unmatched. The CDR3 covers 15 residues. CDR1 LNHDA and CDR2 SQIVND come from the germline V gene (reference sequence). CDR3 DNA sequence: TGTGCCAGTAGCCTCTCCGGGACAGGCAGACAGCCCCAGCATTTT. It yields the protein CASSLSGTGRQPQHF.

The chain recombines TRBV10-3 with TRBJ1-3, with D maybe TRBD1 (5 bases). V was pared by 2 bases and J by 7 bases, with 15 bases between. CDR3 size: 15 residues. Germline V gene sequence: CDR1 ENHRY, CDR2 SYGVKD. The CDR3, as DNA: TGTGCCATCAGTGAGGGGGGGACCCGTGGTAACACCATATATTTT. Translating it yields CAISEGGTRGNTIYF.

The DNA of the CDR3 is TGTGCCAGCAGTTTGGACCCAGGGTTATACGAGCAGTACTTC. It is translated as CASSLDPGLYEQYF. This chain connects TRBV2 to TRBJ2-7, with TRBD1 as a possible D gene (5 bases). CDR1 and CDR2 (germline): SNHLY, FYNNEI. V was cut by 5 bases and J by 4 bases, with 15 bases left in between. The CDR3 totals 14 residues.

This sequence joins TRBV27 and TRBJ1-2; D perhaps matches TRBD1 (6 bases). Per the germline V gene, CDR1 is MNHEY and CDR2 is SMNVEV (reference sequence). This CDR3 region has 14 residues. V gave up 7 bases and J gave up 2 bases, with 14 bases separating them. CDR3 sequence reads: CASKLGGLNYGYTF. The CDR3 DNA is TGTGCCAGCAAGCTGGGGGGGCTGAACTATGGCTACACCTTC.

The chain joins TRBV13 to TRBJ2-1, with 11 bases identical to TRBD2. This CDR3 spans 16 amino acids. V lost 4 bases, J lost 8 bases, and 10 bases stayed unmatched. Germline CDR1 and CDR2: PRHDT and FYEKMQ (reference sequence). The CDR3: CASSSIAGGPGDEQFF. Written as DNA, the CDR3 is TGTGCCAGCAGCTCTATAGCGGGAGGGCCTGGGGATGAGCAGTTCTTC.

V is TRBV10-3 and J is TRBJ2-1; D is perhaps TRBD2 (7 bases). The CDR3 is 14 residues long. V lost 7 bases, J lost 9 bases, and 19 bases lay in between. Germline assignment: CDR1 ENHRY and CDR2 SYGVKD. CDR3 nucleotides: TGTGCCATCAAGGGCGGGGGCCCCTTGGCTGAGCAGTTCTTC. This sequence encodes CAIKGGGPLAEQFF.

CDR3 in DNA: TGTGCCAGCACCCCCACGTCCACAGGGTACAATGAGCAGTTCTTC. Its protein is CASTPTSTGYNEQFF. V is TRBV6-5 and J is TRBJ2-1; TRBD1 is a possible D gene (6 bases). V was trimmed by 7 bases and J by 4 bases, leaving 17 bases between them. The CDR3 runs to 15 residues. Germline loops: CDR1 MNHEY, CDR2 SVGAGI.

The chain combines TRBV7-2 with TRBJ2-2; 9 bases match TRBD1. Germline lookup yields CDR1 SGHTA and CDR2 FQGNSA. The CDR3 is made up of 15 amino acids. With V trimmed by 7 bases and J by 5 bases, 8 bases remained unmatched. CDR3: CASTIRQGGTGELFF. In DNA, the CDR3 is TGTGCCAGCACCATCCGACAGGGGGGAACCGGGGAGCTGTTTTTT.

DNA of the CDR3: TGCGCCAGCAAGTTAGGGGTTTCTGGGGCCAACGTCCTGACTTTC. Protein sequence: CASKLGVSGANVLTF. The J gene is TRBJ2-6, the V gene TRBV5-1; D perhaps matches TRBD1 (5 bases). The CDR3 is made up of 15 amino acids. CDR1 and CDR2 from the germline V gene are SGHRS and YFSETQ. The ends were cut back, 6 bases at V and 1 base at J, with 11 bases in the middle.

The rearrangement joins TRBV2 to TRBJ1-4, with 8 bases identical to TRBD1. This CDR3 spans 14 amino acids. The V gene end was trimmed by 5 bases and the J gene end by 10 bases; junction bases not matched to a gene: 9. CDR1 is SNHLY, CDR2 FYNNEI, per germline. CDR3 sequence: CASSSRTGSGKLFF. The CDR3 nucleotides read TGTGCCAGCAGTTCGAGGACAGGGTCGGGAAAACTGTTTTTT.